This T cell receptor (beta chain) was sequenced during a study of blood T cells in healthy people across ages (dated by TCRdb to about 2015). With respect to the entire study: In model experiments, roughly one uniquely barcoded TCR beta cDNA molecule per two T cells was captured by template switching. For two donors (one aged 18 to 29 and one aged 80 or older), the study analyzed two additional independent replicas of 1 million unique cDNA reads from the same blood draw. Four age groups were formed from the donors: young (average 16 years), middle-aged (roughly 38), aged (approximately 60) and long-lived (roughly 81). Using deep sequencing normalized with unique cDNA molecular identifiers, the study measured how TCR beta repertoire diversity changes with age. Study-level results and caveats: Observed TCR beta diversity correlated strongly with the percentage of naive T cells measured by flow cytometry. As age increased, observed TCR beta diversity per million T cells dropped in a roughly linear way, and a significant reduction was already evident by age 40. Because donor CMV infection status was unknown, age-related changes in expanded clonotypes were potentially confounded. Compared with the aged group, the long-lived group had more naive CD4+ T cells, fewer expanded clones and increased TCR diversity, suggesting age selection. Because profiling used bulk unsorted PBMCs, naive and antigen-experienced compartments could not be compared conclusively. Estimates of total diversity based on one million sequenced T cells were considered lower bounds and underestimates.

The protocol used for the library was 5' RACE. Sequencing was carried out with an Illumina HiSeq 2500. A second PCR of roughly 7 to 11 cycles was performed with a sample-barcoded 5' primer and a J-beta primer mix. Each TCR beta cDNA molecule received a unique molecular identifier from a template-switch 5' adaptor carrying 12 random nucleotides. Each sample yielded at least 3 million CDR3-containing paired-end reads. First-strand cDNA was synthesized from all RNA with the Mint cDNA synthesis kit, primed by a TRBC-specific oligonucleotide. Following uracil-DNA glycosylase treatment, a first 18-cycle PCR with universal primers M1SS and BC2_uni_R was performed on all cDNA. Under the source paper's analysis protocol: Normalization of each sample was performed by random selection of 1 million high-quality reads, each carrying a distinct molecular identifier. Instead of being binned into consensus sequences, reads that shared molecular identifiers were thrown out. CDR3 identification, clonotype clustering and error correction used MiTCR with a Q25 quality threshold and the strictest error-elimination algorithm. A nonparametric unseen species model using Euler transformation provided a lower-bound estimate of total TCR beta diversity. The public reads were run again by TCRdb, first through fastp at Q25 and then through MiXCR, and only productive beta chains were kept. Identical CDR3 protein sequences are pooled into one entry, listed with their most common genes and DNA. These V and J calls are TCRdb output, not the study's own analysis. The sample data list some 760,000 distinct CDR3 sequences, and 25% of these were observed just once. The top ten constitute more than 7.5% of the sample.

Its CDR3 holds 11 amino acids, cysteine through phenylalanine. Solely the CDR3 DNA is kept, with 33 bases framed from the first base. The germline V gene (reference sequence) supplies CDR1 SEHNR and CDR2 FQNEAQ. V is clipped by 4 bases and J by 6 bases, and the sequence between their germline boundaries is 7 bases long. The roughly 37 donors, aged about 6 to 100 years, were systemically healthy Caucasian individuals from Russia. Ten milliliters of peripheral blood were drawn from each donor into EDTA-treated Vacutainer tubes. Ficoll-Paque density-gradient centrifugation was used to isolate PBMCs, with at least 7 million obtained per sample. Total RNA, at least 6 micrograms per sample, was extracted from PBMCs with Trizol reagent. For every donor, flow cytometry on a PBMC aliquot measured the percentage of naive CD45RAhigh/CD27high T cells. Regarding this clonotype: Its cognate antigen has yet to be identified. Qualities for individual bases were not recorded, and no much larger clone is one base off.

These same data were also listed under a study on T cells of mothers and their children. The other study reports the following: The donors were nine systemically healthy Caucasian individuals, made up of three mothers and their six children. cDNA synthesis consumed the entire amount of extracted RNA, loaded at about 1.5 ug RNA in each 15 ul reaction. In the second PCR, the M1S primer added sample barcodes and 2-4 random nucleotides. More than 9 million TCR beta CDR3 reads were obtained from each mother, and about 3 million reads were obtained from each child. Thymic selection similarly shapes TCR recombination output in related and unrelated pairs, with minor effect from inherited differences. Normalized repertoire overlap was always found to be slightly, but never significantly, higher in related mother-child pairs than in unrelated mother-child pairs. With a sensitivity of approximately 100 clones per million clonotypes, no persistent microchimeric T cell clones were detected. The study used deep NGS to compare TCR beta repertoires of mothers and children, seeking features distinguishing related mother-child pairs from unrelated individuals. The mean age was about 38 +/- 4 years for the mothers and approximately 11 +/- 4 years for the children. After adapter ligation with NEBNext reagents, the libraries were sequenced on Illumina HiSeq 2000 with 100+100 nt paired-end reads. To prevent cross-contamination, the mother and child libraries were prepared one month apart and sequenced in separate runs. For each donor, between 500,000 and 2,000,000 distinct TCR beta clonotypes were identified. Naive TCR beta clonotypes were estimated from low-frequency clonotypes matched to each donor's FACS-determined naive share, without sorting.

The chain is assembled from TRBV7-9 and TRBJ2-7; confidence is insufficient to name the D gene. Material for sequencing was blood. The source is a boy aged 5-17 years in good health. The base sequence is TGTGCCAGCAGCTCTGGGCTCGAGCAGTACTTC. Protein translation: CASSSGLEQYF. Beyond the CDR3, the reference TRBV7-9 and TRBJ2-7 genes provide the residues; the full variable domain reads: DTGVSQNPRHKITKRGQNVTFRCDPISEHNRLYWYRQTLGQGPEFLTYFQNEAQLEKSRLLSDRFSAERPKGSFSTLEIQRTEQGDSAMYLCASSSGLEQYFGPGTRLTVT.